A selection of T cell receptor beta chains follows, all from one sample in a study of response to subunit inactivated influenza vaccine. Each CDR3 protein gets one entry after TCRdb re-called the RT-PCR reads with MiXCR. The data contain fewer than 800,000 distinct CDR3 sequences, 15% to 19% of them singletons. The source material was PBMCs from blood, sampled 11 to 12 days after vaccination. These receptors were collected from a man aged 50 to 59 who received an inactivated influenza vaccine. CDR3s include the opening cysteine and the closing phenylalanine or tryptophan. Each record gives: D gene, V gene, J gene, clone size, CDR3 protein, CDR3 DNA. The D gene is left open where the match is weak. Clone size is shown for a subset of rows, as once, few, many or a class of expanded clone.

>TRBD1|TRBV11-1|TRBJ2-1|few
CASSLTFQGQGPPTEQFF
TGTGCCAGCAGCCTTACATTTCAGGGACAGGGACCACCAACTGAGCAGTTCTTC
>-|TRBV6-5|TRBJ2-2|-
CASSYTYRGTGELFF
TGTGCCAGCAGTTACACATATCGGGGCACCGGGGAGCTGTTTTTT
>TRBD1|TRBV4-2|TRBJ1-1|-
CASSQDLVRQGATLGTEAFF
TGTGCCAGCAGCCAAGATCTAGTGAGACAGGGGGCAACACTGGGTACTGAAGCTTTCTTT
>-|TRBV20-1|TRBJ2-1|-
CSAPRSSYNEQFF
TGCAGTGCTCCGCGCAGTTCGTACAATGAGCAGTTCTTC
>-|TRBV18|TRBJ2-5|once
CASSPLQGAQETQYF
TGTGCCAGCTCACCACTTCAGGGTGCCCAAGAGACCCAGTACTTC
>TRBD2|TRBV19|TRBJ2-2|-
CASRPLAANTGELFF
TGTGCCAGTAGGCCACTAGCGGCGAACACCGGGGAGCTGTTTTTT
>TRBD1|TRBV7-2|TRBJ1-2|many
CASSPGTGLGYTF
TGTGCCAGCAGCCCAGGGACAGGTTTGGGCTACACCTTC
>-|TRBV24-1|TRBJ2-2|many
CATSYTGELFF
TGTGCCACCAGTTACACCGGGGAGCTGTTTTTT
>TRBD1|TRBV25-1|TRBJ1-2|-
CASSSNRDRGGGYTF
TGTGCCAGCAGTTCCAACCGGGACAGGGGTGGAGGCTACACCTTC
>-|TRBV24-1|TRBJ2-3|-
CATGQRGSTDTQYF
TGTGCCACCGGACAGAGAGGAAGCACAGATACGCAGTATTTT
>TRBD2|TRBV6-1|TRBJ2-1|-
CASSERASGVWNEQFF
TGTGCCAGCAGTGAAAGGGCTAGCGGGGTATGGAATGAGCAGTTCTTC
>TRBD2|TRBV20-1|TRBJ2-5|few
CSASPAGGPPETQYF
TGCAGTGCTAGTCCCGCGGGGGGTCCCCCAGAGACCCAGTACTTC
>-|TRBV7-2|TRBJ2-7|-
CASSLTPGVDEQYF
TGTGCCAGCAGCTTAACTCCAGGGGTGGACGAGCAGTACTTC
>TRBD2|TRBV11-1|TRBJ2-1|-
CASSFPSGRDNTQHKDNEQFF
TGTGCCAGCAGCTTTCCTAGCGGGAGGGATAACACCCAGCATAAAGACAATGAGCAGTTCTTC
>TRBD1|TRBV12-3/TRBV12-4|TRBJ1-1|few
CAGRDRENTEAFF
TGTGCCGGCCGGGACAGGGAAAACACTGAAGCTTTCTTT
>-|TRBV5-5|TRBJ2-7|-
CASSGTPGGEQYF
TGTGCCAGCAGCGGGACTCCCGGAGGGGAGCAGTACTTC
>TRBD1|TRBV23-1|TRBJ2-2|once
CASTTKGASNTGELFF
TGCGCCAGCACGACCAAGGGGGCGAGTAACACCGGGGAGCTGTTTTTT
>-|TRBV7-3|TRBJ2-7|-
CASSLRIPLTTRADTYEQYF
TGTGCCAGCAGCTTAAGGATCCCGCTCACTACTAGGGCCGACACCTACGAGCAGTACTTC
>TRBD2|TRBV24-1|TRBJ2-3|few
CATSTSASTDTQYF
TGTGCCACCAGTACTAGCGCGAGCACAGATACGCAGTATTTT
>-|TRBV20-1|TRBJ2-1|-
CSARDPAMGNPYNEQFF
TGCAGTGCTAGAGATCCGGCGATGGGCAACCCTTACAATGAGCAGTTCTTC
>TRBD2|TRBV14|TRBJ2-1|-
CASSPKMGTRNNEQFF
TGTGCCAGCAGCCCTAAGATGGGGACTAGGAACAATGAGCAGTTCTTC
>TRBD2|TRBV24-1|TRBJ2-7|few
CATSAGLAGPADSYEQYF
TGTGCCACCTCTGCGGGACTAGCGGGACCCGCCGACTCCTACGAGCAGTACTTC
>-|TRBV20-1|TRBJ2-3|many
CSALFGQLLGADTQYF
TGCAGTGCCTTGTTCGGGCAACTTCTGGGGGCAGATACGCAGTATTTT
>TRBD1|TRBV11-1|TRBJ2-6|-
CASSPRTGSSGANVLTF
TGTGCCAGCAGCCCCAGGACAGGCTCATCTGGGGCCAACGTCCTGACTTTC
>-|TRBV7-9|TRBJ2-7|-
CASSLDAGADKNF
TGTGCCAGCAGCTTAGATGCCGGGGCTGATAAGAACTTC
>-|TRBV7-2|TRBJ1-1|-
CASSLMAAGTNTEAFF
TGTGCCAGCAGCTTAATGGCGGCAGGGACGAACACTGAAGCTTTCTTT
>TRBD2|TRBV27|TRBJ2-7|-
CASSLSVAGGSYEQYF
TGTGCCAGCAGTTTATCTGTAGCGGGAGGTTCCTACGAGCAGTACTTC
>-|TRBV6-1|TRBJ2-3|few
CASSEVRDTQYF
TGTGCCAGCAGTGAAGTTAGAGATACGCAGTATTTT
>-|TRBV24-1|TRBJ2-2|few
CATSGFRFSNTGELFF
TGTGCCACCAGTGGTTTCAGATTTTCGAACACCGGGGAGCTGTTTTTT
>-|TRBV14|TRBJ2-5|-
CASSQDGWQTQYF
TGTGCCAGCAGCCAAGACGGCTGGCAGACCCAGTACTTC
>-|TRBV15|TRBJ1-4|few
CATSRAQGRSNEKLFF
TGTGCCACCAGCAGAGCCCAGGGGAGATCTAATGAAAAACTGTTTTTT
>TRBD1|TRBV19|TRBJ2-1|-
CATRTGPNEQFF
TGTGCCACCAGGACAGGGCCTAATGAGCAGTTCTTC
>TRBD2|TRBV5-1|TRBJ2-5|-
CASSLGEGLAKYF
TGCGCCAGCAGCTTGGGTGAGGGACTAGCGAAGTACTTC
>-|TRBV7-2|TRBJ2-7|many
CASSLKGDLSYEQYF
TGTGCCAGCAGCTTAAAGGGGGACCTCTCCTACGAGCAGTACTTC
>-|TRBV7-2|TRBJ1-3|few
CASSPGHTISGNTIYF
TGTGCCAGCAGCCCCGGACACACAATCTCTGGAAACACCATATATTTT
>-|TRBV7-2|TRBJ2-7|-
CASSLAEQFEQYF
TGTGCCAGCAGCTTAGCGGAGCAATTCGAGCAGTACTTC
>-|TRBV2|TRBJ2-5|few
CASKVSQETQYF
TGTGCCAGCAAAGTATCCCAAGAGACCCAGTACTTC
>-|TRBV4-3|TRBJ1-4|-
CASSRQGAGEKLFF
TGCGCCAGCAGCCGTCAAGGCGCGGGTGAAAAACTGTTTTTT
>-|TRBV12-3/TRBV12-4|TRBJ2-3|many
CASSWGAGRDTQYF
TGTGCCAGCAGTTGGGGGGCAGGGAGAGATACGCAGTATTTT
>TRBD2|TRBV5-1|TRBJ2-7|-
CASSGGTSGRGYEQYF
TGCGCCAGCAGCGGCGGGACTAGCGGGAGGGGATACGAGCAGTACTTC
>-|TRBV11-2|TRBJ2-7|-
CASSSGLYSPYEQYF
TGTGCCAGCAGCTCCGGACTTTATTCTCCCTACGAGCAGTACTTC
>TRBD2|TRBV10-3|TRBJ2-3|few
CAISEGRGYTDTQYF
TGTGCCATCAGTGAGGGGAGGGGCTATACAGATACGCAGTATTTT
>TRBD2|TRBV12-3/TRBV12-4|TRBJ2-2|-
CASRSSSGGAKTGELFF
TGTGCCAGCAGGTCGAGTAGCGGGGGTGCGAAAACCGGGGAGCTGTTTTTT
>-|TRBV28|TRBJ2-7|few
CASSSGAARNEQYF
TGTGCCAGCAGTTCCGGGGCAGCTAGAAACGAGCAGTACTTC
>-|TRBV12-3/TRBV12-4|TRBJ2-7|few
CASSLALGFLREQYF
TGTGCCAGCAGTTTAGCGCTTGGCTTTTTAAGAGAGCAGTACTTC
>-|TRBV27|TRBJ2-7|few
CASSLGQGNRYEQYF
TGTGCCAGCAGTTTAGGTCAGGGTAATAGGTACGAGCAGTACTTC
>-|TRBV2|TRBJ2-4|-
CASSQTSVAKNIQYF
TGTGCCAGCAGTCAGACTTCAGTAGCCAAAAACATTCAGTACTTC
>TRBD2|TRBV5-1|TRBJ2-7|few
CASSPGGTGSSYEQYF
TGCGCCAGCAGCCCGGGGGGGACCGGGAGCTCCTACGAGCAGTACTTC
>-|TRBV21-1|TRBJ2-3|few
CASSKGASGGTDTQYF
TGTGCCAGCAGCAAAGGCGCTAGCGGGGGGACAGATACGCAGTATTTT
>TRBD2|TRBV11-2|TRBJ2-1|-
CASSFSLFLAEGAYNEQFF
TGTGCCAGCAGCTTCTCCTTATTCCTAGCGGAGGGAGCCTACAATGAGCAGTTCTTC
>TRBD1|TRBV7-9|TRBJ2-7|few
CASSLIPGQGSYEQYF
TGTGCCAGCAGCTTAATTCCCGGACAGGGATCCTACGAGCAGTACTTC
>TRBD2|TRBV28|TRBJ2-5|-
CASSSGTSRPPYF
TGTGCCAGCAGTTCAGGGACTAGCCGACCTCCGTACTTC